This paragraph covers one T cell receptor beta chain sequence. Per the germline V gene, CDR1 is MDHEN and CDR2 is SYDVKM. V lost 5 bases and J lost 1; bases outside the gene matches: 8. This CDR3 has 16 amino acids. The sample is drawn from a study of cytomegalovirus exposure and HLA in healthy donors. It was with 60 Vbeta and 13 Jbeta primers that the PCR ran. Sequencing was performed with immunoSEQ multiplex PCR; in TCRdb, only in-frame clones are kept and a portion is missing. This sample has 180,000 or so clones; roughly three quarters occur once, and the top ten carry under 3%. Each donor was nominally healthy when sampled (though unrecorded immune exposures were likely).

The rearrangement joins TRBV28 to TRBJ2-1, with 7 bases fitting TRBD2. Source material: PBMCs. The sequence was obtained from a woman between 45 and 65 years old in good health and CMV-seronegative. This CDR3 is CASSPLGGGSYNEQFF. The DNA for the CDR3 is TGTGCCAGCAGTCCCCTGGGGGGGGGTTCCTACAATGAGCAGTTCTTC.